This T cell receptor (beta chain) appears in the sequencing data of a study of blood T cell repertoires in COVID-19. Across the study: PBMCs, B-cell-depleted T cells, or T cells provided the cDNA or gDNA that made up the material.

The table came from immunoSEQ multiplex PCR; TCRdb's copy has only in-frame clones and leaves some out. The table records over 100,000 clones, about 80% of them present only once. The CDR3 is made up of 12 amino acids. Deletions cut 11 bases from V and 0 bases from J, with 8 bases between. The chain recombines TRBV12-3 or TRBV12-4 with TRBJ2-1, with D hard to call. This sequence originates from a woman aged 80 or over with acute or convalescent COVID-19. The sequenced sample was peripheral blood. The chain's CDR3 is CASRYSYNEQFF. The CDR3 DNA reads TGTGCCTCCCGTTACTCCTACAATGAGCAGTTCTTC.